The rows below give T cell receptor beta chains drawn from one sample of a study of shared clonotypes between healthy human individuals. Profiling relied on immunoSEQ multiplex PCR, and the TCRdb table lists in-frame clones only, not all of them. Among roughly 1,000,000 clones listed, roughly 74% were seen once. The sequenced sample consisted of memory CD4+ T cells from PBMCs. Receptors were obtained from a man aged 18-30 years in good health. Some clones in this sample may be carry-over from other donors' samples. The CDR3 runs from the conserved cysteine through the conserved F or W. Each record gives: V gene, D gene, CDR3 length, clone size, J gene, CDR3 protein, CDR3 DNA. The D gene is left open where the match is weak. Clone size is shown for a subset of rows, as once, few, many or a class of expanded clone.

>TRBV29-1|.|13|.|TRBJ1-1
CSADPPGSTEAFF
TGCAGCGCAGACCCGCCCGGAAGCACTGAAGCTTTCTTT
>TRBV11-1|.|15|.|TRBJ1-4
CASSNFAGTHEKLFF
TGTGCCAGCAGTAATTTTGCCGGGACGCATGAAAAACTGTTTTTT
>TRBV18|TRBD1|13|.|TRBJ2-7
CASSQRQGYEQYF
TGTGCCAGCTCCCAAAGACAGGGCTACGAGCAGTACTTC
>TRBV28|TRBD1|16|.|TRBJ1-4
CASSLGQAATNEKLFF
TGTGCCAGCAGCTTAGGACAGGCCGCAACTAATGAAAAACTGTTTTTT
>TRBV12-5|TRBD2|21|.|TRBJ2-1
CASGLVVVGDSGRVKYNEQFF
TGTGCTAGTGGTTTGGTTGTCGTAGGGGATAGCGGGAGGGTGAAATACAATGAGCAGTTCTTC
>TRBV5-6|TRBD1|15|.|TRBJ1-4
CASSFRTGVREKLFF
TGTGCCAGCAGCTTTAGGACAGGGGTCCGTGAAAAACTGTTTTTT
>TRBV11-2|TRBD2|18|.|TRBJ2-5
CASRDGLAGEGIRETQYF
TGTGCCAGCAGGGACGGACTAGCGGGAGAGGGCATACGAGAGACCCAGTACTTC
>TRBV29-1|.|11|.|TRBJ2-5
CSVEDQITQYF
TGCAGCGTTGAAGATCAAATAACCCAGTACTTC
>TRBV5-4|TRBD2|15|.|TRBJ2-6
CASSSAGSGANVLTF
TGTGCCAGCAGCTCAGCGGGATCCGGGGCCAACGTCCTGACTTTC
>TRBV10-3|.|13|.|TRBJ2-1
CAISVEWQPVVFF
TGTGCCATCAGTGTCGAGTGGCAGCCGGTCGTTTTCTTC
>TRBV7-2|TRBD1|17|.|TRBJ1-5
CASSPRTGAFSNQPQHF
TGTGCCAGCAGCCCACGGACAGGGGCTTTCAGCAATCAGCCCCAGCATTTT
>TRBV10-3|.|17|.|TRBJ1-3
CAISESRFSVSGNTIYF
TGTGCCATCAGTGAGTCTCGGTTTTCGGTCTCTGGAAACACCATATATTTT
>TRBV7-2|TRBD1|14|once|TRBJ2-5
CASSFNRGKETQYF
TGTGCCAGCAGCTTCAACAGGGGTAAAGAGACCCAGTACTTC
>TRBV11-2|.|11|.|TRBJ2-1
CASSPQDEQFF
TGTGCCAGCAGCCCCCAAGATGAGCAGTTCTTC
>TRBV28|.|15|.|TRBJ2-1
CASRSRGTHYNEQFF
TGTGCCAGCAGGAGCAGGGGGACTCATTACAATGAGCAGTTCTTC
>TRBV5-4|TRBD2|17|.|TRBJ2-1
CASSLAPLAGGFNEQFF
TGTGCCAGCAGCTTGGCCCCCCTAGCGGGAGGGTTCAATGAGCAGTTCTTC
>TRBV5-4|TRBD1|14|.|TRBJ2-7
CASSGDRGGHEQYF
TGTGCCAGCAGCGGGGACAGGGGAGGCCACGAGCAGTACTTC
>TRBV5-1|.|11|.|TRBJ2-7
CASKGGYEQYF
TGCGCCAGCAAGGGGGGTTACGAGCAGTACTTC
>TRBV30|.|12|.|TRBJ1-2
CAWSLGNNGYTF
TGTGCCTGGAGTCTGGGAAATAATGGCTACACCTTC
>TRBV5-1|TRBD2|16|.|TRBJ2-3
CASSPPGLAGGGTQYF
TGCGCCAGCAGCCCGCCGGGACTAGCGGGAGGAGGTACGCAGTATTTT
>TRBV28|.|13|.|TRBJ1-2
CAGSVRNFGGYTF
TGTGCCGGCTCCGTCCGGAATTTTGGTGGCTACACCTTC
>TRBV2|.|13|once|TRBJ1-5
CASQTGSNQPQHF
TGTGCCAGCCAAACAGGTAGCAATCAGCCCCAGCATTTT
>TRBV15|.|13|.|TRBJ2-7
CATSRGGIYEQYF
TGTGCCACCAGCAGAGGAGGGATATACGAGCAGTACTTC
>TRBV29-1|.|12|.|TRBJ1-1
CSVEGLSIGAFF
TGCAGCGTTGAAGGGTTGAGTATCGGGGCTTTCTTT
>TRBV5-1|.|12|.|TRBJ2-7
CASSYPGDEQYF
TGCGCCAGCAGCTACCCCGGGGACGAGCAGTACTTC
>TRBV28|TRBD1|13|.|TRBJ2-7
CASSSGQGYEQYF
TGTGCCAGCAGTTCGGGACAGGGGTACGAGCAGTACTTC
>TRBV28|TRBD1|15|.|TRBJ1-2
CASSPSTGGSYGYTF
TGTGCCAGCAGTCCCTCGACAGGGGGCTCCTATGGCTACACCTTC
>TRBV5-6|.|15|.|TRBJ2-6
CASSLGVSGANVLTF
TGTGCCAGCAGCTTGGGCGTCTCTGGGGCCAACGTCCTGACTTTC
>TRBV30|.|12|.|TRBJ1-4
CASGLLNEKLFF
TGTGCCTCGGGACTGCTAAATGAAAAACTGTTTTTT
>TRBV2|.|14|.|TRBJ2-5
CASSVEGLQETQYF
TGTGCCAGCAGTGTGGAGGGACTTCAAGAGACCCAGTACTTC
>TRBV28|TRBD1|15|.|TRBJ1-2
CASSPTGGLSYGYTF
TGTGCCAGCAGTCCGACAGGGGGCCTATCCTATGGCTACACCTTC
>TRBV18|.|15|.|TRBJ1-1
CASATLPTANTEAFF
TGTGCCAGCGCGACCCTCCCGACGGCGAACACTGAAGCTTTCTTT
>TRBV30|TRBD1|15|.|TRBJ2-1
CACKTGTGTYNEQFF
TGTGCCTGCAAAACCGGGACAGGAACCTACAATGAGCAGTTCTTC
>TRBV15|.|14|.|TRBJ2-1
CATSRGRDSNEQFF
TGTGCCACCAGCAGAGGAAGGGATAGTAATGAGCAGTTCTTC
>TRBV11-3|TRBD2|15|.|TRBJ2-2
CASSSFSGSSGELFF
TGTGCCAGCAGCTCCTTTAGCGGGTCTAGTGGGGAGCTGTTTTTT
>TRBV28|.|12|.|TRBJ2-3
CASGLAGDTQYF
TGTGCCAGCGGCCTCGCAGGAGATACGCAGTATTTT
>TRBV7-9|.|14|.|TRBJ1-1
CASSLFEGLTEAFF
TGTGCCAGCAGCTTATTCGAGGGACTCACTGAAGCTTTCTTT
>TRBV11-1|TRBD2|17|.|TRBJ2-1
CASSSSPGLAGNNEQFF
TGTGCCAGCAGCTCCTCCCCGGGACTAGCGGGGAACAATGAGCAGTTCTTC
>TRBV5-1|TRBD2|15|.|TRBJ2-1
CASSLGEAGAGEQFF
TGCGCCAGCAGCTTGGGCGAAGCGGGAGCGGGTGAGCAGTTCTTC
>TRBV4-1|TRBD1|16|.|TRBJ1-1
CASSLGQGGMNTEAFF
TGCGCCAGCAGCCTTGGACAGGGGGGCATGAACACTGAAGCTTTCTTT
>TRBV6-5|TRBD1|16|.|TRBJ2-2
CASSYSGTGGLGELFF
TGTGCCAGCAGTTACTCCGGGACAGGGGGACTCGGGGAGCTGTTTTTT
>TRBV28|TRBD1|15|.|TRBJ1-5
CASSQPGTGNQPQHF
TGTGCCAGCAGTCAACCCGGGACAGGGAATCAGCCCCAGCATTTT
>TRBV2|TRBD1|13|.|TRBJ2-5
CASSEQGEETQYF
TGTGCCAGCAGTGAACAGGGGGAAGAGACCCAGTACTTC
>TRBV18|.|15|.|TRBJ2-7
CASSPPPPASYEQYF
TGTGCCAGCTCACCACCCCCGCCCGCCAGCTACGAGCAGTACTTC
>TRBV30|.|12|few|TRBJ1-3
CAWSGTGNTIYF
TGTGCCTGGAGTGGAACTGGAAACACCATATATTTT
>TRBV7-9|TRBD1|16|.|TRBJ1-2
CASSLPPSGGAYGYTF
TGTGCCAGCAGCTTACCCCCTTCAGGGGGCGCTTATGGCTACACCTTC
>TRBV7-9|.|13|.|TRBJ1-5
CASSFRDDQPQHF
TGTGCCAGCAGCTTCCGGGACGATCAGCCCCAGCATTTT
>TRBV7-3|.|12|.|TRBJ2-2
CASSLIGGELFF
TGTGCCAGCAGCTTAATTGGCGGGGAGCTGTTTTTT
>TRBV6-5|TRBD2|14|.|TRBJ2-2
CAACRDYRGGELFF
TGTGCCGCTTGCCGGGACTATAGAGGGGGGGAGCTGTTTTTT